This T cell receptor beta chain was sequenced for a study of blood T cell repertoires in COVID-19. Overall study context: Both acute and convalescent COVID-19 samples were obtained from the United States, Italy and Spain. Sources were T cells, B-cell-depleted T cells, or PBMCs; the material itself was cDNA or gDNA.

This clone was observed a handful of times. Authors' data handling: Reference gene primer amplification yielded estimated nucleated cell counts. Some clones are missing from TCRdb's copy, which holds only in-frame ones; the method was immunoSEQ multiplex PCR. That table is the source of V, J and clone size, and D and trimming were worked out from the DNA. The sample has 150,000 to 200,000 clones; roughly 89% are singletons. V lost 7 bases to trimming and J lost 6 bases, with 18 bases between them. Germline CDR1 SNHLY, CDR2 FYNNEI. The length of the CDR3 is 14 residues. The V and J genes are TRBV2 and TRBJ1-2, with D perhaps TRBD1 (5 bases). This receptor was identified in a human donor in a cohort sampled during active COVID-19. The specimen sequenced was peripheral blood. CDR3 sequence: CASNLDGREHGYTF. The CDR3 DNA sequence: TGTGCCAGCAACCTGGATGGCAGGGAACATGGCTACACCTTC.